The 10 T cell receptor beta chains below were found in one sample sequenced in a study of OX40 agonist ivuxolimab in advanced cancers. Libraries were made using the immunoSEQ multiplex PCR assay. TCRdb took this table from immuneACCESS and kept in-frame rearrangements with V and J called. Such tables lack part of the clones; where checked against another copy, unresolved V genes explain under half of the gap, and the rest is unexplained. Within this sample are 72,000 or so clones, with 80% to 90% of them counted one time only. About an eighth of the sample is held by the ten biggest clonotypes. Specimen: CD4+ or CD8+ T cells sorted from blood, collected in a trial of the OX40 agonist ivuxolimab. The receptors were sampled from an adult with an advanced solid tumor such as melanoma, head and neck, liver or kidney cancer.

This clone counts as large. V is TRBV10-3 and J is TRBJ2-7; TRBD2 matches at 7 bases. Germline V CDR1 and CDR2: ENHRY, SYGVKD. The CDR3 spans 13 residues. V shed 10 bases, J shed 2 bases, and the junction held 8 bases outside the gene matches. This chain's CDR3 is CATLGGLTYEQYF. The CDR3 region has the DNA TGTGCCACCCTGGGAGGGCTGACCTACGAGCAGTACTTC.

V gene TRBV28 combines with J gene TRBJ1-3; D is unresolved. V lost 4 bases, J lost 0 bases, and 16 bases lay in between. This CDR3 spans 17 amino acids. Germline V gene sequence: CDR1 MDHEN, CDR2 SYDVKM. The DNA for the CDR3 is TGTGCCAGCAGTTCCCTGGGATTCTTTATCTCTGGAAACACCATATATTTT. This encodes CASSSLGFFISGNTIYF. The whole variable domain, remainder taken from reference TRBV28 and TRBJ1-3, is DVKVTQSSRYLVKRTGEKVFLECVQDMDHENMFWYRQDPGLGLRLIYFSYDVKMKEKGDIPEGYSVSREKKERFSLILESASTNQTSMYLCASSSLGFFISGNTIYFGEGSWLTVV.

The chain has TRBV7-9 and TRBJ2-7, with 7 positions matching TRBD1. The germline gives CDR1 SEHNR, CDR2 FQNEAQ (reference sequence). The CDR3 is 14 amino acids. V trimming: 6 bases; J trimming: 0 bases; junction bases outside the gene matches: 5. DNA for the CDR3: TGTGCCAGCAGTTACCGGGACAGCTCCTACGAGCAGTACTTC. It specifies CASSYRDSSYEQYF.

This sequence joins TRBV19 and TRBJ1-6; D ambiguous. CDR1 LNHDA and CDR2 SQIVND come from the germline V gene (reference sequence). CDR3 length equals 14 residues. V lost 3 bases to trimming and J lost 3 bases, with 6 bases between them. The CDR3 DNA follows: TGTGCCAGTAGTATCGACTTCTATAATTCACCCCTCCACTTT. Its protein is CASSIDFYNSPLHF.

This clone has just a few counts. The chain couples TRBV5-1 to TRBJ1-6, with no clear D. The CDR3 loop spans 13 amino acids. Germline lookup yields CDR1 SGHRS and CDR2 YFSETQ. V gave up 4 bases and J gave up 7 bases, with 9 bases separating them. For the CDR3, the DNA is TGCGCCAGCAGCATCTCGCAGAATTCACCCCTCCACTTT. Translating gives CASSISQNSPLHF.

The chain carries TRBV6-5 and TRBJ1-5; D unclear. The CDR3 extends over 14 amino acids. Looked up from germline, CDR1 is MNHEY and CDR2 is SVGAGI. V gave up 5 bases and J gave up 0 bases, with 8 bases separating them. CDR3: CASSISFSNQPQHF. In DNA form, the CDR3 reads TGTGCCAGCAGTATAAGTTTTAGCAATCAGCCCCAGCATTTT.

The chain couples TRBV29-1 to TRBJ1-4; tentative D call: TRBD1 (6 bases). This CDR3 region has 13 residues. The V and J ends lost 2 bases and 7 bases respectively, with 11 bases between them. Germline assignment: CDR1 SQVTM and CDR2 ANQGSEA. The CDR3 DNA follows: TGCAGCGTTGAAATGGGGGGGGCTGAAAAACTGTTTTTT. This translates into CSVEMGGAEKLFF.

CDR3 region: CSVARPGVETQYF. Written as DNA, the CDR3 is TGCAGCGTCGCGAGGCCTGGGGTAGAGACCCAGTACTTC. This chain joins TRBV29-1 and TRBJ2-5; D not certain. The CDR3 spans 13 residues. Germline CDR1 is SQVTM and CDR2 is ANQGSEA. Deletions cut 6 bases from V and 4 bases from J, with 15 bases between.

This chain connects TRBV6-5 to TRBJ1-1; D might be TRBD1 (6 bases). Germline V gene data show CDR1 as MNHEY and CDR2 as SVGAGI. Trimming pared 7 bases from V and 6 bases from J, leaving 15 bases between. This CDR3 spans 13 amino acids. For the CDR3, the DNA is TGTGCCAGCATGACCCCAGGGGCTCCTGAAGCTTTCTTT. It translates to CASMTPGAPEAFF.

The V gene is TRBV28, the J gene TRBJ1-1; D gene ambiguous. In germline, CDR1 is MDHEN, CDR2 SYDVKM. The CDR3 spans 11 residues. The CDR3 loop is CGSAGNQEAFF. DNA of the CDR3: TGTGGATCAGCAGGAAACCAGGAAGCTTTCTTT.